Given below is one T cell receptor beta chain in context. Its antigen is as yet unknown. The data stem from a study of shared clonotypes between healthy human individuals. Germline CDR1 SEHNR, CDR2 FQNEAQ (reference sequence). The CDR3 is 14 amino acids. Trimming left V 10 bases short and J 0 bases short, with 15 bases between. Study-level findings and limits: Limited genetic and exposure-history diversity came from having few donors.

Here immunoSEQ multiplex PCR was the method, and the copy in TCRdb shows in-frame clones only, minus some. The sample contains roughly 2.6 million clones, more than 90% of which appear only once. The sequencing input was naive CD4+ T cells sorted from blood. Subset meaning: CD45RA+ positively selected. The rearrangement links TRBV7-9 to TRBJ1-1, with no clear D. This receptor was identified in a man younger than 35 in good health. The CDR3 nucleotides read TGTGCCACCTTCGGAGGGTCCCTGAACACTGAAGCTTTCTTT. This sequence encodes CATFGGSLNTEAFF.